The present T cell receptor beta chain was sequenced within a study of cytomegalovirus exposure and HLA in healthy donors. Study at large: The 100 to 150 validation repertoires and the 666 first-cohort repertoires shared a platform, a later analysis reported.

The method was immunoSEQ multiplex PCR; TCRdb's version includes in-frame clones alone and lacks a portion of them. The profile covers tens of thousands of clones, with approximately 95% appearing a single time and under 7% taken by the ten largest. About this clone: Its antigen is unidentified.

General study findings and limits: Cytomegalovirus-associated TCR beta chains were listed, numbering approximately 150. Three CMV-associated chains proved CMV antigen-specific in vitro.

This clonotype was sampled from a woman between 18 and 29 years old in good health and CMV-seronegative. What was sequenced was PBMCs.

CDR3 in DNA: TGTGCCAGCAGCTTAATAGTCTCCGGGACAGCCGCCTACGAGCAGTACGTC. Amino acid sequence: CASSLIVSGTAAYEQYV. The rearrangement links TRBV7-8 to TRBJ2-7; 7 bases are a match to TRBD1. Germline V CDR1 and CDR2: SGHVS, FQNEAQ. The CDR3 sequence is 17 residues long. After removal of 2 bases from V and 2 bases from J, the junction contained 12 bases not matched to a gene.